The 27 T cell receptor beta chains given below trace back to one sample, sequenced in a study of glioma-infiltrating T cells after dendritic cell vaccination. The data were produced by immunoSEQ multiplex PCR, yet TCRdb's version contains in-frame clones alone and is incomplete. The repertoire holds about 50,000 clones, with approximately 89% as singletons. Noted time point: after dendritic cell vaccination, including at tumor progression/relapse. The sequences come from blood, collected after dendritic cell vaccination. The origin of the receptors is a human donor with glioblastoma.

V is TRBV4-2 and J is TRBJ2-3; 12 bases are shared with TRBD2. CDR1 and CDR2 from the germline V gene are LGHNA and YNFKEQ. This CDR3 region has 17 residues. V lost 4 bases to trimming and J lost 2 bases; unmatched junction nucleotides: 7. DNA for the CDR3: TGTGCCAGCAGCCTAGTGGCTAGCGGGAGGGCCACAGATACGCAGTATTTT. Amino acid sequence: CASSLVASGRATDTQYF.

The chain has TRBV5-1 and TRBJ2-3, with a weak D call TRBD2 (6 bases). Germline loops: CDR1 SGHRS, CDR2 YFSETQ. The CDR3 has 14 amino acids. The V end lost 3 bases, the J end lost 4 bases, and 12 bases lay between the germline ends. Here the CDR3 reads CASSSGGEADTQYF. Written as DNA, the CDR3 is TGCGCCAGCAGCTCTGGCGGGGAGGCAGATACGCAGTATTTT.

The chain carries TRBV28 and TRBJ2-7; maybe TRBD1 (5 bases). Germline V gene lookup returns CDR1 MDHEN and CDR2 SYDVKM. The CDR3 has 13 residues. Between the trimmed V and J ends, which lost 5 bases and 5 bases, there was a span of 13 bases. CDR3 sequence: CASSGTGVHEQYF. In nucleotides, the CDR3 is TGTGCCAGCAGTGGTACAGGAGTCCACGAGCAGTACTTC.

This chain joins TRBV7-8 and TRBJ2-7; D perhaps matches TRBD1 (6 bases). The germline V and J ends were trimmed by 6 bases and 0 bases, with 15 bases remaining between them. This CDR3 contains 15 residues. Looked up from germline, CDR1 is SGHVS and CDR2 is FQNEAQ. The chain's CDR3 is CASRYGTSNSYEQYF. In DNA, the CDR3 is TGTGCCAGCAGGTATGGGACATCAAACTCCTACGAGCAGTACTTC.

The chain has TRBV11-2 and TRBJ2-7, with D unclear. CDR1 and CDR2 (germline): SGHAT, FQNNGV. This CDR3 is built from 12 residues. V was pared by 5 bases and J by 4 bases, with 9 bases between. The CDR3 reads CASSTTLYEQYF. The CDR3 bases are TGTGCCAGCAGCACCACTCTTTACGAGCAGTACTTC.

This chain links TRBV12-5 with TRBJ2-2, with TRBD1 matching over 9 bases. Germline CDR1 is LGHNT and CDR2 is FRNRAP. The trim removed 0 bases at V and 6 bases at J, leaving 11 bases unmatched. The CDR3 has 18 amino acids. CDR3 in amino acids: CASGLVVTGTGTPGELFF. Written as DNA, the CDR3 is TGTGCTAGTGGTTTGGTGGTAACCGGGACAGGGACCCCCGGGGAGCTGTTTTTT. Based on the CDR3 plus reference TRBV12-5 and TRBJ2-2, the full variable domain is DARVTQTPRHKVTEMGQEVTMRCQPILGHNTVFWYRQTMMQGLELLAYFRNRAPLDDSGMPKDRFSAEMPDATLATLKIQPSEPRDSAVYFCASGLVVTGTGTPGELFFGEGSRLTVL.

This clone was seen only once. This rearrangement joins TRBV2 to TRBJ2-2; D is possibly TRBD1 (6 bases). V lost 7 bases to trimming and J lost 5 bases, with 11 bases between them. Germline V gene data show CDR1 as SNHLY and CDR2 as FYNNEI. The CDR3 length is 13 residues. CDR3 coding DNA: TGTGCCAGCATGGGCCAGGGGACCGGGGAGCTGTTTTTT. Its protein is CASMGQGTGELFF.

The chain employs TRBV7-2 and TRBJ1-1, with a possible D match to TRBD1 (6 bases). V shed 2 bases and J shed 8 bases, with 15 bases lying between them. The CDR3 extends over 14 amino acids. Germline V gene data show CDR1 as SGHTA and CDR2 as FQGNSA. The CDR3 spells CASSLPIRQVEAFF. The CDR3 nucleotides are TGTGCCAGCAGCTTACCAATAAGACAGGTAGAAGCTTTCTTT.

This chain joins TRBV6-5 and TRBJ1-2; TRBD1 matches at 7 bases. Losses at the gene ends were 2 bases for V and 4 bases for J; bases not matched to a gene: 10. The germline V gene has CDR1 MNHEY and CDR2 SVGAGI. The CDR3 extends over 16 amino acids. In DNA form, the CDR3 reads TGTGCCAGCAGTTACGACACCCGGGACAGCTTCTATGGCTACACCTTC. Translated: CASSYDTRDSFYGYTF.

This clone has a single count. The chain uses TRBV18 and TRBJ2-3; tentative D call: TRBD2 (6 bases). Trimming took off 10 bases at V and 0 bases at J, with 14 bases between the two ends. From germline, CDR1 is KGHSH and CDR2 LQKENI. The CDR3 runs 14 residues. This CDR3 is CATRREVSTDTQYF. The CDR3 nucleotides read TGTGCCACCAGGAGGGAGGTGAGCACAGATACGCAGTATTTT.

The chain recombines TRBV7-9 with TRBJ2-5; 11 positions agree with TRBD2. With the DNA end fitting TRBJ2-7 better, the J assignment may be wrong. Germline V gene data show CDR1 as SEHNR and CDR2 as FQNEAQ (reference sequence). The CDR3 is 18 amino acids. This chain's CDR3 is CASSLAATSGASSYEQYF. CDR3 DNA sequence: TGTGCCAGCAGCTTAGCGGCGACTAGCGGGGCCAGCTCCTACGAGCAGTACTTC.

This clone has a handful of counts. V is TRBV7-2 and J is TRBJ1-4, with 8 bases lining up with TRBD1. V lost 5 bases, J lost 4 bases, and 3 bases stayed unmatched. CDR3 length: 14 amino acids. From germline, CDR1 is SGHTA and CDR2 FQGNSA. For the CDR3, the DNA is TGTGCCAGCAGCCCGGACAGGGTTAATGAAAAACTGTTTTTT. Its protein is CASSPDRVNEKLFF.

This chain joins TRBV19 and TRBJ1-1, with TRBD1 matching 7 bases. CDR3 size: 17 residues. The V and J ends lost 4 bases and 12 bases, in that order; junction bases with no gene match: 23. The V gene's germline CDR1 is LNHDA and CDR2 SQIVND (reference sequence). This chain's CDR3 is CASSTQVLRDRLPKTFF. CDR3 in DNA: TGTGCCAGTAGTACCCAAGTTCTTCGGGACAGACTGCCTAAAACTTTCTTT.

On this clone: Sequence at one end of the junction differs from germline and may be a read error. The chain couples TRBV7-2 to TRBJ1-1; D is unclear. The CDR3 extends over 13 amino acids. Germline assignment: CDR1 SGHTA and CDR2 FQGNSA. CDR3 in DNA: TGTGCCAGCAGCTTAGGCGGCAACACTGGAGCTTTCTTT. This codes for CASSLGGNTGAFF.

The J gene is TRBJ1-3, the V gene TRBV6-1, with D possibly being TRBD1 (6 bases). Trimming shortened V by 6 bases and J by 4 bases, and 13 bases separated the two germline ends. In germline, CDR1 is MNHNS, CDR2 SASEGT. This CDR3 contains 14 residues. The CDR3 region is CASSTGFVGNTIYF. The CDR3 nucleotides are TGTGCCAGCAGCACAGGGTTTGTGGGAAACACCATATATTTT.

J is TRBJ1-1 and V is TRBV5-1; TRBD1 is a possible D gene (5 bases). CDR1 is SGHRS, CDR2 YFSETQ, per germline. V was trimmed by 5 bases and J by 2 bases, leaving 10 bases between them. CDR3 length: 13 amino acids. CDR3 in DNA: TGCGCCAGCAGGGCGACAGACAACACTGAAGCTTTCTTT. The encoded protein is CASRATDNTEAFF.

The chain employs TRBV28 and TRBJ1-1; 8 positions match TRBD1. The CDR3 extends over 15 amino acids. V lost 2 bases, J lost 4 bases, and 6 bases stayed unmatched. Germline V CDR1 and CDR2: MDHEN, SYDVKM. Written as DNA, the CDR3 is TGTGCCAGCAGTTTAAGGACAGGGTCGATCACTGAAGCTTTCTTT. It encodes CASSLRTGSITEAFF.

V gene TRBV5-1 combines with J gene TRBJ2-1, with 13 bases that match TRBD2. In germline, CDR1 is SGHRS, CDR2 YFSETQ. Trimming cost V 1 base and J 6 bases; bases outside gene matches: 13. The CDR3 sequence is 19 residues long. The CDR3 nucleotides are TGCGCCAGCAGCTTGACCGGGACTAGCGGGAACTGGGGTTTCAATGAGCAGTTCTTC. This codes for CASSLTGTSGNWGFNEQFF.

The rearrangement uses TRBV5-1 and TRBJ2-5, with 8 bases aligning to TRBD2. Trimming at V came to 0 bases and at J to 5 bases, leaving 15 bases not matched to a gene. The CDR3 has 18 residues. The germline V gene has CDR1 SGHRS and CDR2 YFSETQ. The CDR3 DNA follows: TGCGCCAGCAGCTTGGACCTGTCTGCGAGCGGGAGATGGGAGACCCAGTACTTC. As protein: CASSLDLSASGRWETQYF.

This chain connects TRBV7-9 to TRBJ2-1; 9 bases align to TRBD2. The CDR3 loop spans 13 amino acids. The trim removed 5 bases at V and 9 bases at J, leaving 5 bases unmatched. Germline CDR1 SEHNR, CDR2 FQNEAQ (reference sequence). Here the CDR3 DNA reads TGTGCCAGCAGCGGTAGCGGGAGCCTTGAGCAGTTCTTC. Its translation is CASSGSGSLEQFF.

The chain combines TRBV6-4 with TRBJ2-1, with 11 bases identical to TRBD1. Germline V gene lookup returns CDR1 MRHNA and CDR2 SNTAGT. CDR3 length: 15 residues. V shed 2 bases and J 6 bases; nucleotides not matched to a gene: 3. DNA of the CDR3: TGTGCCAGCAGTGACGTTGGGACAGGGGGCAATGAGCAGTTCTTC. It codes for CASSDVGTGGNEQFF.

V usage is TRBV4-1 and J usage is TRBJ1-4; 8 bases align to TRBD1. The CDR3 loop spans 15 amino acids. V lost 2 bases and J lost 5; bases outside the gene matches: 4. Looked up from germline, CDR1 is MGHRA and CDR2 is YSYEKL. The CDR3 DNA follows: TGCGCCAGCAGCCAATCCAGGGGGCAGAATGAAAAACTGTTTTTT. Translated: CASSQSRGQNEKLFF.

V is TRBV6-1 and J is TRBJ2-5, with a possible D match to TRBD2 (5 bases). The CDR3 is made up of 12 amino acids. The V end lost 11 bases, the J end lost 1 base, and 11 bases lay between the germline ends. Germline V gene sequence: CDR1 MNHNS, CDR2 SASEGT. The CDR3 coding sequence is TGTGCCCTAGCTAGCAGCCAAGAGACCCAGTACTTC. Its translation is CALASSQETQYF.

The DNA of the CDR3 is TGCGCCAGCAGCCAGGGACTAAACTACAATGAGCAGTTCTTC. It encodes CASSQGLNYNEQFF. The chain is built from TRBV5-1 and TRBJ2-1, with TRBD2 matching 7 bases. The germline V gene has CDR1 SGHRS and CDR2 YFSETQ. The CDR3 extends over 14 amino acids. V was pared by 4 bases and J by 3 bases, with 4 bases of the junction left unmatched.

V gene TRBV28 combines with J gene TRBJ1-1; no definite D call. The CDR3 runs 13 residues. With 7 bases removed from V and 4 bases from J, the gap between germline ends came to 13 bases. The germline V gene encodes CDR1 MDHEN and CDR2 SYDVKM. CDR3 nucleotide sequence: TGTGCCAGCATGATGCAAGGGAGCACTGAAGCTTTCTTT. Translation gives CASMMQGSTEAFF.

The V call is TRBV15, the J call TRBJ1-2; no clear D gene. From germline, CDR1 is LNHNV and CDR2 YYDKDF (reference sequence). V lost 1 base and J lost 2, with 8 bases in between. This CDR3 region has 14 residues. This CDR3 is CATSRAQNNYGYTF. The CDR3 bases are TGTGCCACCAGCAGAGCGCAGAACAACTATGGCTACACCTTC.

This rearrangement joins TRBV10-3 to TRBJ1-3; D not certain. Germline V gene lookup returns CDR1 ENHRY and CDR2 SYGVKD. V lost 6 bases to trimming and J lost 4 bases, with 19 bases between them. The CDR3 totals 16 residues. CDR3 sequence reads: CAISYLGTYGGNTIYF. The CDR3, as DNA: TGTGCCATCAGCTACTTGGGCACCTACGGCGGAAACACCATATATTTT.